The present T cell receptor (beta chain) was sequenced within a study of control samples from healthy donors and cancer patients (dated by TCRdb to 2019 to 2021). In regard to this clone: No antigen is known for it. Within one base of it there is no much larger clone, and no base qualities were kept.

Reading from cysteine to phenylalanine, the CDR3 counts 16 amino acids. The retained sequence is limited to the CDR3, 48 bases, with the frame set at the first base. V loses 2 bases at its end and J loses 0 bases; junction bases beyond the gene matches: 4. Taken from the germline V gene, the CDR1 and CDR2 loops are SGHRS and YFSETQ. Library construction relied on the immunoSEQ multiplex PCR assay. Held by TCRdb, this immuneACCESS table contains in-frame sequences only and omits some clones. Under half of the omission traces to an unresolved V gene where checked; the cause of the rest is unknown. This sample has some 74,000 clones in its table, and approximately 94% of those were observed once. The top ten constitute over 2.5% of the sample.

The rearranged chain carries TRBV5-1 and TRBJ2-1, and TRBD1 aligns with 8 junction nucleotides. The source is a woman aged 25 to 39 in good health. Sequencing was performed on blood. The CDR3: CASSLQGVSSYNEQFF. The DNA sequence follows: TGCGCCAGCAGCTTACAGGGGGTGAGCTCCTACAATGAGCAGTTCTTC.